Given below is one TCR beta chain in context. This entry comes from a study of PD-1 blockade in classical Hodgkin lymphoma. The trim removed 0 bases at V and 9 bases at J, leaving 8 bases unmatched. This CDR3 has 17 residues. Looked up from germline, CDR1 is SGDLS and CDR2 is YYNGEE. Sequencing was performed with immunoSEQ multiplex PCR; in TCRdb, only in-frame clones are kept and a portion is missing. The sample contains over 85,000 clones, roughly 79% of which appear only once. Every patient was affected by relapse after autologous stem cell transplantation, while exposure to brentuximab vedotin was not uniform.

Sample: peripheral blood mononuclear cells (PBMCs), taken before the second cycle of nivolumab. This TCR came from a human donor with classical Hodgkin lymphoma. The chain is built from TRBV9 and TRBJ2-1; 14 bases match TRBD2. CDR3 DNA: TGTGCCAGCAGCGTAGTGGGGGGGACTAGCGGGAGAGGTGAGCAGTTCTTC. This sequence encodes CASSVVGGTSGRGEQFF.